Detailed here is one TCR beta chain. Its specificity is not known. The data were obtained in a study of Ad26.COV2.S vaccination and SARS-CoV-2 variants. Turning to the study itself: Intramuscular Ad26.COV2.S doses were given once or twice, 56 days apart.

The treatment here: 15 to 20 received Ad26.COV2.S at low or high dose, single or two shots; 5 received placebo; per-sample allocation not given. Repertoires come from day 63 after the first vaccine or placebo injection. An Ad26 vector expressing Wuhan-strain SARS-CoV-2 spike served as the vaccine. CDR1 SEHNR and CDR2 FQNEAQ come from the germline V gene (reference sequence). Trimming removed 5 bases from V and 1 base from J; junction bases left unmatched: 6. The length of the CDR3 is 16 residues. Generated by immunoSEQ multiplex PCR, the TCRdb table keeps only in-frame clones and is missing some. The sample has 380,000 or so clones, 88% seen once. Notes on the study in general: After vaccination, substantial breadth of spike-specific CD8+ and CD4+ responses was reported.

The V and J genes are TRBV7-9 and TRBJ2-2; 8 bases are shared with TRBD1. The sequences come from peripheral blood, collected in a trial of Ad26.COV2.S vaccine versus placebo. This TCR was sampled from a person aged 18-65 years who received the Ad26.COV2.S COVID-19 vaccine or a placebo. The DNA for the CDR3 is TGTGCCAGCAGCCCGACCGACAGGGGGAACACCGGGGAGCTGTTTTTT. Protein: CASSPTDRGNTGELFF.